The clone carrying this T cell receptor beta chain has only a few counts. Its antigen is unidentified. TCRdb redid the calling of the 5' RACE reads with MiXCR, one entry per CDR3 protein. The sample includes approximately 510,000 distinct CDR3 sequences, 21% of them seen just once. The entry originates in a study of T cells after yellow fever vaccination. Study background: Low-cell-number fractions were prepared with SMART-Seq v4 Ultra Low Input.

Germline V CDR1 and CDR2: SGHTA, FQGNSA. This CDR3 is built from 15 residues. Trimming cost V 6 bases and J 1 base, with 15 bases left between them. Regarding the study as a whole: Booster sampling recovered most clones from primary vaccination (roughly 96% CD4, roughly 90% CD8). Although the secondary response was weaker, it peaked faster, at day 5 versus 15. Only a minor proportion of clonotypes was detected across both CD4 and CD8 compartments.

The clonotype comes from a man between 18 and 29 years old who received the YFV17D yellow fever vaccine. This chain connects TRBV7-2 to TRBJ1-1, with TRBD1 as a possible D gene (5 bases). The material was PBMCs, obtained roughly 20 days after the first yellow fever vaccination. The CDR3 DNA reads TGTGCCAGCAGTAGTAGGTTGACAGAGAACACTGAAGCTTTCTTT. Its protein is CASSSRLTENTEAFF.